The clone carrying this T cell receptor (beta chain) has a count of ten or more. Its specificity is unknown. This sample is drawn from a study of regulatory T cells in long-lasting Graves disease. Study at large: Graves' cases, newly diagnosed, had used antithyroid drugs under 3 months. Points from the study as a whole: Persistent disease samples used TRBV28, TRBJ1-2 and TRBJ2-5 preferentially.

The CDR3 runs 16 residues. Germline V CDR1 and CDR2: SGHRS, YFSETQ. V dropped 4 bases and J dropped 1; count of bases not matched to a gene: 2. Time point reported: newly diagnosed GD, antithyroid drugs for less than 3 months. The authors made the TCR library using RNA they extracted from PBMCs. Investigators prepared the TCR beta libraries by applying iRepertoire HTBI primers and Arm-PCR of CDR3 regions. One entry per CDR3 protein results from TCRdb running MiXCR on the multiplex PCR reads. The table records hundreds of thousands of distinct CDR3 sequences, around 16% of them present only once. The same data also went into a second study, on T cells in Graves' hyperthyroidism and ophthalmopathy. That source adds: The study based diagnoses on clinical symptoms, serum thyroxine and TRAb, thyroid ultrasound and orbital computed tomography.

This chain uses TRBV5-1 with TRBJ2-2; 12 nucleotides agree with TRBD2. The receptor was isolated from a woman aged 35 to 59 with Graves disease. This specimen was peripheral blood mononuclear cells (PBMCs), taken at new diagnosis, from a patient treated with antithyroid drugs. CDR3 sequence (DNA): TGCGCCAGCAGCCCGGGACTAGCGGGGAACACCGGGGAGCTGTTTTTT. This translates into CASSPGLAGNTGELFF. The variable domain in full, completed from reference TRBV5-1 and TRBJ2-2, reads KAGVTQTPRYLIKTRGQQVTLSCSPISGHRSVSWYQQTPGQGLQFLFEYFSETQRNKGNFPGRFSGRQFSNSRSEMNVSTLELGDSALYLCASSPGLAGNTGELFFGEGSRLTVL.